Detailed here is one T cell receptor (beta chain). Random hexamers primed reverse transcription of about 0.45 to 1 ug RNA. MiXCR was run by TCRdb on the immunoSEQ multiplex PCR reads, yielding one entry per CDR3 protein. The sample contains 150,000 to 200,000 distinct CDR3 sequences, roughly 93% of which appear only once. This sample was included in a study of CD8 T cells in Susac syndrome. V lost 8 bases to trimming and J lost 7 bases; unmatched junction nucleotides: 7. Germline V lookup: CDR1 LNHNV, CDR2 YYDKDF (reference sequence). The CDR3 consists of 13 residues. Healthy donors served as the controls. They were matched for age and sex.

This TCR was sampled from a human donor in good health. The sequenced material came from CD4+ T cells from PBMCs. The chain employs TRBV15 and TRBJ2-2, with 7 bases lining up with TRBD1. The chain's CDR3 is CATRDSLIGELFF. The CDR3 coding sequence is TGTGCCACCCGGGACAGTCTGATCGGGGAGCTGTTTTTT.